This T cell receptor beta chain appears in the sequencing data of a study of cytomegalovirus exposure and HLA in healthy donors. Study conclusions and caveats: In an earlier analysis, about 87% or about 30%: the productive usage of most TCR beta V segments.

About this clone: Its cognate antigen is unknown.

Nominal health characterized the donors when sampled, though unrecorded immune exposures were likely. The study ran its PCR with 60 Vbeta and 13 Jbeta primers. TCRdb's copy holds only in-frame clones and misses some; the assay was immunoSEQ multiplex PCR. This table holds 130,000 to 150,000 clones, just under 85% found once. The material sequenced was PBMCs. The receptor was isolated from a woman in her sixties or seventies in good health and CMV-seropositive.

CDR3 DNA sequence: TGTGCCAGCAGTGAATGGGAGTCTAGCGGAGAGACCCAGTACTTC. Translation gives CASSEWESSGETQYF. The gene calls are TRBV25-1 and TRBJ2-5; 7 bases line up with TRBD2. V trimming: 1 base; J trimming: 4 bases; junction bases outside the gene matches: 6. This CDR3 is 15 amino acids long. The germline V gene encodes CDR1 MGHDK and CDR2 SYGVNS.